A single sample gave rise to the 26 T cell receptor beta chains below, sequenced in a study of CD8 T cells in ankylosing spondylitis. Using its own MiXCR run on the 5' RACE reads, TCRdb lists one record per CDR3 protein. The sample includes a few hundred thousand distinct CDR3 sequences, 15% to 20% of them seen just once. The specimen sequenced was blood, either unsorted or a sorted T cell fraction (not recorded which). These receptors originate from a male donor with ankylosing spondylitis or in good health (not recorded which).

J is TRBJ2-7 and V is TRBV4-1; 8 positions match TRBD2. The CDR3 has 16 amino acids. Unmatched junction bases numbered 6, after V lost 1 base and J lost 1 base. The germline V gene encodes CDR1 MGHRA and CDR2 YSYEKL. DNA for the CDR3: TGCGCCAGCAGCCAAGTGCTTAGCGGGAAATCCTACGAGCAGTACTTC. This codes for CASSQVLSGKSYEQYF.

The chain employs TRBV20-1 and TRBJ1-2; TRBD1 is a possible D gene (6 bases). The germline CDR1 and CDR2 sequences are DFQATT and SNEGSKA (reference sequence). This CDR3 contains 11 residues. Trimming stripped 2 bases from V and 5 bases from J, with 6 bases between. The CDR3 DNA reads TGCAGTGCTAGACAGGGGTATGGCTACACCTTC. Translation: CSARQGYGYTF.

The rearrangement joins TRBV7-9 to TRBJ2-1; perhaps TRBD1 as D (6 bases). Germline CDR1 is SEHNR and CDR2 is FQNEAQ (reference sequence). V lost 4 bases to trimming and J lost 6 bases, with 16 bases between them. This CDR3 is built from 15 residues. CDR3 protein: CASSSRQALVNEQFF. For the CDR3, the DNA is TGTGCCAGCAGCTCCCGACAGGCGCTGGTCAATGAGCAGTTCTTC.

The V gene is TRBV5-1, the J gene TRBJ2-7, with 9 positions matching TRBD1. This CDR3 has 14 amino acids. The J segment lost 5 bases and the V segment lost 4 bases, leaving 7 bases of the junction unmatched. Germline values: CDR1 SGHRS, CDR2 YFSETQ. CDR3 sequence (DNA): TGCGCCAGCAGCCTCGGACAGGGGCGGAACGAGCAGTACTTC. Protein product: CASSLGQGRNEQYF. Together with reference TRBV5-1 and TRBJ2-7, the CDR3 gives the full variable domain: KAGVTQTPRYLIKTRGQQVTLSCSPISGHRSVSWYQQTPGQGLQFLFEYFSETQRNKGNFPGRFSGRQFSNSRSEMNVSTLELGDSALYLCASSLGQGRNEQYFGPGTRLTVT.

The V and J genes are TRBV29-1 and TRBJ2-7, with a possible D match to TRBD1 (5 bases). V dropped 6 bases and J dropped 3 bases, with 12 bases sitting between them. Germline lookup yields CDR1 SQVTM and CDR2 ANQGSEA. The CDR3 covers 12 residues. In DNA, the CDR3 is TGCAGCGTGGTACAGGTCGACTACGAGCAGTACTTC. The encoded protein is CSVVQVDYEQYF.

This clonotype was observed at least ten times. The chain is built from TRBV4-2 and TRBJ2-7, with a tentative D call TRBD1 (7 bases). V was pared by 0 bases and J by 2 bases, with 11 bases between. The germline V gene has CDR1 LGHNA and CDR2 YNFKEQ. The CDR3 is 15 amino acids. The CDR3 here is CASSQDPGGTYEQYF. The CDR3 coding sequence is TGTGCCAGCAGCCAAGACCCAGGGGGGACCTACGAGCAGTACTTC.

This sequence joins TRBV9 and TRBJ1-2; D remains ambiguous. Trimming took off 7 bases at V and 1 base at J, with 8 bases between the two ends. The length of the CDR3 is 12 residues. Germline values: CDR1 SGDLS, CDR2 YYNGEE. The CDR3 is CASGVGNYGYTF. The DNA of the CDR3 is TGTGCCAGCGGGGTTGGTAACTATGGCTACACCTTC.

This clonotype showed up just a few times. The V gene is TRBV20-1, the J gene TRBJ2-5, with 9 bases aligning to TRBD2. This CDR3 has 16 amino acids. V was pared by 1 base and J by 3 bases, with 9 bases of the junction left unmatched. Looked up from germline, CDR1 is DFQATT and CDR2 is SNEGSKA (reference sequence). This CDR3 is CSARASGLAGKETQYF. CDR3 nucleotide sequence: TGCAGTGCTAGAGCTTCCGGTCTAGCGGGGAAAGAGACCCAGTACTTC.

The chain joins TRBV15 to TRBJ2-3; 9 positions agree with TRBD2. V was clipped by 5 bases and J by 2 bases; unmatched bases: 5. Germline CDR1 and CDR2: LNHNV and YYDKDF (reference sequence). The CDR3 is 15 amino acids. CDR3 DNA: TGTGCCACCAGCCTAGCGGGACTTCCCACAGATACGCAGTATTTT. It is translated as CATSLAGLPTDTQYF.

The chain is built from TRBV9 and TRBJ2-5, with 11 positions matching TRBD2. CDR1 and CDR2 from the germline V gene are SGDLS and YYNGEE. CDR3 length: 15 amino acids. The V segment lost 2 bases and the J segment 2 bases; nucleotides outside the gene matches: 2. The CDR3 DNA follows: TGTGCCAGCAGCGTTAGCGGGAGGGAACAAGAGACCCAGTACTTC. The encoded protein is CASSVSGREQETQYF. Complete variable domain (other parts from reference TRBV9 and TRBJ2-5): DSGVTQTPKHLITATGQRVTLRCSPRSGDLSVYWYQQSLDQGLQFLIQYYNGEERAKGNILERFSAQQFPDLHSELNLSSLELGDSALYFCASSVSGREQETQYFGPGTRLLVL.

This clonotype has a count of ten or more. The rearrangement joins TRBV5-1 to TRBJ2-5; D is ambiguous. CDR1 and CDR2 from the germline V gene are SGHRS and YFSETQ. V dropped 2 bases and J dropped 5 bases, with 10 bases sitting between them. The CDR3 spans 13 residues. CDR3 in amino acids: CASSLGVEETQYF. The CDR3 nucleotides read TGCGCCAGCAGCTTAGGTGTTGAGGAGACCCAGTACTTC.

This clonotype was counted between two and nine times. The CDR3 sequence: CASSYMDRVVGVTYNEQFF. The CDR3 DNA is TGTGCCAGCAGTTACATGGACAGGGTGGTGGGAGTTACCTACAATGAGCAGTTCTTC. The chain has TRBV6-5 and TRBJ2-1; 8 positions agree with TRBD1. Germline V gene sequence: CDR1 MNHEY, CDR2 SVGAGI. V was pared by 2 bases and J by 2 bases, with 14 bases of the junction left unmatched. The CDR3 has 19 residues.

The chain combines TRBV3-1 with TRBJ2-5, with D possibly being TRBD2 (6 bases). CDR3 size: 15 residues. Trimming stripped 0 bases from V and 5 bases from J, with 13 bases between. Per the germline V gene, CDR1 is LGHDT and CDR2 is YNNKEL (reference sequence). The CDR3 sequence: CASSQERRVGETQYF. The DNA for the CDR3 is TGTGCCAGCAGCCAAGAAAGGAGGGTTGGCGAGACCCAGTACTTC.

The chain links TRBV7-9 to TRBJ1-1; 7 bases agree with TRBD1. Germline V gene sequence: CDR1 SEHNR, CDR2 FQNEAQ (reference sequence). The CDR3 covers 16 residues. The V segment lost 3 bases and the J segment 0 bases; nucleotides outside the gene matches: 7. The CDR3 loop reads CASSFSGGWMNTEAFF. The CDR3 DNA follows: TGTGCCAGCAGCTTTTCAGGGGGGTGGATGAACACTGAAGCTTTCTTT.

This clonotype was counted ten times or more. The rearrangement links TRBV28 to TRBJ2-1, with 9 bases identical to TRBD2. V lost 6 bases to trimming and J lost 7 bases; unmatched junction nucleotides: 10. Germline V lookup: CDR1 MDHEN, CDR2 SYDVKM. The CDR3 is made up of 15 amino acids. CDR3 nucleotides: TGTGCCAGCAGAGCATCAGCGGGGGGTGGTAATGAGCAGTTCTTC. This gives the protein CASRASAGGGNEQFF.

This clonotype was recorded only once. This sequence joins TRBV13 and TRBJ2-7, with TRBD1 identical over 7 bases. Germline V gives CDR1 PRHDT, CDR2 FYEKMQ (reference sequence). CDR3 length: 15 residues. Trimming removed 6 bases from V and 6 bases from J; junction bases left unmatched: 14. In DNA, the CDR3 is TGTGCCAGCAGGGTAACAGGGGCAGGGTTTGCCGAGCAGTACTTC. This codes for CASRVTGAGFAEQYF.

This clonotype was observed a few times. The rearrangement joins TRBV4-3 to TRBJ2-3, with D possibly TRBD2 on 6 matching bases. V was cut by 0 bases and J by 2 bases, with 24 bases left in between. Looked up from germline, CDR1 is LGHNA and CDR2 is YSLEER. The CDR3 is made up of 20 amino acids. The CDR3 region is CASSQDTTRDSPYYTDTQYF. The DNA for the CDR3 is TGCGCCAGCAGCCAAGATACGACCCGGGACTCCCCCTACTACACAGATACGCAGTATTTT.

This clonotype occurred once. V is TRBV12-3 or TRBV12-4 and J is TRBJ2-4, with 7 bases matching TRBD1. After removal of 8 bases from V and 11 bases from J, the junction contained 9 bases not matched to a gene. This CDR3 comprises 12 residues. The CDR3 sequence: CASCLQGFLQYF. The CDR3 nucleotides read TGTGCCAGCTGCCTACAGGGGTTCCTTCAGTACTTC.

The V gene is TRBV29-1, the J gene TRBJ2-5; tentative D call: TRBD2 (7 bases). Deletions cut 3 bases from V and 5 bases from J, with 10 bases between. Germline loops: CDR1 SQVTM, CDR2 ANQGSEA. There are 12 residues in the CDR3. The CDR3 is CSVERGGETQYF. The CDR3 nucleotides read TGCAGCGTTGAGAGGGGGGGCGAGACCCAGTACTTC. Full variable domain (rest looked up from reference TRBV29-1 and TRBJ2-5): SAVISQKPSRDICQRGTSLTIQCQVDSQVTMMFWYRQQPGQSLTLIATANQGSEATYESGFVIDKFPISRPNLTFSTLTVSNMSPEDSSIYLCSVERGGETQYFGPGTRLLVL.

The V call is TRBV4-3, the J call TRBJ2-3; possible D gene TRBD1, 6 bases. Germline CDR1 is LGHNA and CDR2 is YSLEER. CDR3 length: 17 amino acids. V was cut by 0 bases and J by 4 bases, with 17 bases left in between. The CDR3 loop reads CASSQEDLGGQADTQYF. DNA for the CDR3: TGCGCCAGCAGCCAAGAAGACCTAGGGGGTCAGGCAGATACGCAGTATTTT.

This clonotype was observed a few times. CDR3 DNA: TGTGCCAGCAGCGTAGGGGAGACTAGCGGGAGAGATGAGCAGTTCTTC. Its translation is CASSVGETSGRDEQFF. The rearrangement joins TRBV9 to TRBJ2-1; the match to TRBD2 covers 12 bases. The CDR3 consists of 16 residues. CDR1 is SGDLS and CDR2 is YYNGEE in the germline V gene. V was clipped by 0 bases and J by 8 bases; unmatched bases: 6.

There are many counts of this clonotype. V is TRBV29-1 and J is TRBJ1-5, with D maybe TRBD1 (5 bases). V was clipped by 4 bases and J by 4 bases, with 14 bases between them. CDR1 and CDR2 from the germline V gene are SQVTM and ANQGSEA. There are 14 residues in the CDR3. CDR3 in DNA: TGCAGCGTTGGGGGTCCAGGGCCGAATCAGCCCCAGCATTTT. Protein sequence: CSVGGPGPNQPQHF.

The genes are TRBV11-2 and TRBJ2-1; 8 bases agree with TRBD1. The CDR3 loop spans 14 amino acids. J lost 8 bases, V lost 3 bases, and 6 bases had no gene match. Germline V gene lookup returns CDR1 SGHAT and CDR2 FQNNGV. CDR3 nucleotides: TGTGCCAGCAGCTTTGGGCAGGGGGCCGATGAGCAGTTCTTC. Translating it yields CASSFGQGADEQFF.

This clonotype was seen a handful of times. The chain joins TRBV12-3 or TRBV12-4 to TRBJ2-1, with 9 nucleotides matching TRBD2. The CDR3 runs to 15 residues. The trim removed 1 base at V and 4 bases at J, leaving 2 bases unmatched. CDR3 protein: CASSLGSGSYNEQFF. The CDR3 nucleotides read TGTGCCAGCAGTTTAGGTAGCGGGAGTTACAATGAGCAGTTCTTC.

In this sample, this clonotype turned up a few times. The V and J genes are TRBV9 and TRBJ2-5, with D perhaps matching TRBD1 or TRBD2 (5 bases each). V lost 0 bases, J lost 2 bases, and 11 bases lay in between. Germline loops: CDR1 SGDLS, CDR2 YYNGEE. The CDR3 is 15 residues long. CDR3 nucleotide sequence: TGTGCCAGCAGCGTAGCGGGGACGCCTCAAGAGACCCAGTACTTC. This gives the protein CASSVAGTPQETQYF.

This clonotype was counted between two and nine times. The gene calls are TRBV5-4 and TRBJ2-1; D ambiguous. In germline, CDR1 is SGHNT, CDR2 YYREEE (reference sequence). The V gene lost 1 base and the J gene lost 6 bases, with 20 bases spanning the gap. The CDR3 length is 17 residues. The CDR3: CASSLWWARASGNEQFF. The CDR3 DNA is TGTGCCAGCAGCTTGTGGTGGGCGCGAGCTTCGGGCAATGAGCAGTTCTTC.